This is a list of T cell receptor beta chains from one sample in a study of PD-L1 blockade in urothelial cancer. Here immunoSEQ multiplex PCR was the method, and the copy in TCRdb shows in-frame clones only, minus some. The sample includes 100,000 to 150,000 clones, roughly 82% of them seen just once. This specimen consisted of PBMCs, obtained around atezolizumab (anti-PD-L1) treatment. These receptors all come from a man aged 50 or older with urothelial cancer. CDR3s include the opening cysteine and the closing phenylalanine or tryptophan. The D gene is left open where the match is weak. The size field is filled for only some rows; it gives once, few, many or a size class.

v_call,cdr3_length,d_call,clone_size,j_call,cdr3_nt,cdr3_aa
TRBV5-5,15,TRBD2,.,TRBJ2-1,TGTGCCAGCAGCCTAAGGACTAGCGGGGACAATGAGCAGTTCTTC,CASSLRTSGDNEQFF
TRBV4-2,16,.,.,TRBJ2-7,TGTGCCAGCAGCCAAGATATCACAGTGAGCTCCTACGAGCAGTACTTC,CASSQDITVSSYEQYF
TRBV7-9,15,.,.,TRBJ2-5,TGTGCCAGCAGACGGGTTGGCGGGATCTGGGAGACCCAGTACTTC,CASRRVGGIWETQYF
TRBV11-2,15,.,.,TRBJ2-1,TGTGCCAGCAGCTTAGAGCCGGGACTCCGAAATGAGCAGTTCTTC,CASSLEPGLRNEQFF
TRBV15,19,TRBD1,.,TRBJ2-2,TGTGCCACCAGCAGGAGTCAGGGGGCTCTAAGCTCGAACACCGGGGAGCTGTTTTTT,CATSRSQGALSSNTGELFF
TRBV5-1,14,TRBD1,.,TRBJ1-1,TGCGCCAGCAGCGTAGACAGGGCTAACACTGAAGCTTTCTTT,CASSVDRANTEAFF
TRBV30,16,TRBD2,.,TRBJ2-1,TGTGCCTGGAGTGGCTTGAGCGGGAGGTCCTACAATGAGCAGTTCTTC,CAWSGLSGRSYNEQFF
TRBV6-5,14,TRBD1,.,TRBJ1-2,TGTGCCAGCAGTTACTCGACAGGGGGCTATGGCTACACCTTC,CASSYSTGGYGYTF
TRBV4-1,14,.,.,TRBJ1-6,TGCGCCAGCAGCCCCCGGGTCGATAATTCACCCCTCCACTTT,CASSPRVDNSPLHF
TRBV6-5,15,.,.,TRBJ1-2,TGTGCCAGCAGGGCTCAGGGACACGTAATATATGGCTACACCTTC,CASRAQGHVIYGYTF
TRBV2,14,TRBD1,.,TRBJ2-2,TGTGCCAGCAGAACGGGACAGGGCATCGGGGAGCTGTTTTTT,CASRTGQGIGELFF
TRBV6-5,14,.,.,TRBJ2-3,TGTGCCAGCAGCCGTAATAGAGGCACAGATACGCAGTATTTT,CASSRNRGTDTQYF
TRBV30,13,TRBD2,.,TRBJ2-7,TGTGCCTGGGGAAGCGGGAAGTCCTACGAGCAGTACTTC,CAWGSGKSYEQYF
TRBV5-1,17,TRBD1,.,TRBJ1-3,TGCGCCAGCAGCGTTGGGACAGGGGGAAGCTCTGGAAACACCATATATTTT,CASSVGTGGSSGNTIYF
TRBV15,16,TRBD1,.,TRBJ2-1,TGTGCCACCAGCCGAGGAAGGACAGGTCCTCGAAATGAGCAGTTCTTC,CATSRGRTGPRNEQFF
TRBV19,15,TRBD1,.,TRBJ2-1,TGTGCCAGTAGTAAGGACAGGGGCACCTACAATGAGCAGTTCTTC,CASSKDRGTYNEQFF
TRBV19,13,.,.,TRBJ2-7,TGTGCCAGTAGATCGGACTTATCCTACGAGCAGTACTTC,CASRSDLSYEQYF
TRBV7-9,15,.,.,TRBJ1-3,TGTGCCAGCAGCTTAAGAGGGCCCTCTGGAAACACCATATATTTT,CASSLRGPSGNTIYF
TRBV11-2,15,.,medium-sized,TRBJ1-1,TGTGCCAGCAGCGGGAATCGGGGATGGTGGACTGAAGCTTTCTTT,CASSGNRGWWTEAFF
TRBV10-3,12,.,.,TRBJ2-7,TGTGCCATCAGTAAGGACAATTTCAAGCAGTACTTC,CAISKDNFKQYF
TRBV30,13,TRBD1,.,TRBJ1-5,TGTGCCTATTCGGACAGGGGAGATCAGCCCCAGCATTTT,CAYSDRGDQPQHF
TRBV6-5,13,.,.,TRBJ1-5,TGTGCCAGCAGCCCAGTCCCCTATCAGCCCCAGCATTTT,CASSPVPYQPQHF
TRBV19,15,.,few,TRBJ2-4,TGTGCCAGTAGTATAGGCGAGGGAGGTCAAAACATTCAGTACTTC,CASSIGEGGQNIQYF
TRBV9,15,.,.,TRBJ1-6,TGTGCCAGCAGCGTAGCGGCGGCATTTAACTCACCCCTCCACTTT,CASSVAAAFNSPLHF
TRBV18,16,TRBD1,.,TRBJ2-1,TGTGCCAGCTCACCCGGGCCGGGACAGGGGGCAAATGAGCAGTTCTTC,CASSPGPGQGANEQFF
TRBV29-1,14,TRBD1,.,TRBJ1-5,TGCAGCGTTTATCCGGGACAGGGGGGTTGGCCCCAGCATTTT,CSVYPGQGGWPQHF
TRBV2,15,TRBD2,.,TRBJ2-2,TGTGCCAGCAGCGATAGCGGGAGGGACACCGGGGAGCTGTTTTTT,CASSDSGRDTGELFF
TRBV6-6,15,TRBD2,.,TRBJ2-3,TGTGCCAGCAGAGGCGGCGGGAGGGCCCCAGATACGCAGTATTTT,CASRGGGRAPDTQYF
TRBV28,15,TRBD1,.,TRBJ1-2,TGTGCCAGCAGTTTATGGACCGGGACAGGGAATGGCTACACCTTC,CASSLWTGTGNGYTF
TRBV4-1,15,TRBD2,.,TRBJ2-1,TGCGCCAGCAGCCAAGAACTAGCGGTCTACAATGAGCAGTTCTTC,CASSQELAVYNEQFF
TRBV6-6,13,.,few,TRBJ1-4,TGTGCCAGCAGTTACTCGGGGGGTGAAAAACTGTTTTTT,CASSYSGGEKLFF
TRBV7-2,13,.,.,TRBJ1-2,TGTGCCAGCAAAAACGGAGATAACTATGGCTACACCTTC,CASKNGDNYGYTF
TRBV5-1,16,.,.,TRBJ1-3,TGCGCCAGCAGCTTGTCGATCGGGACACAAGGAAACACCATATATTTT,CASSLSIGTQGNTIYF
TRBV5-1,15,TRBD1,once,TRBJ2-2,TGCGCCAGCAGCTTCGGGACAGCGAACACCGGGGAGCTGTTTTTT,CASSFGTANTGELFF
TRBV30,16,.,.,TRBJ1-3,TGTGCCTGGCTTCGGAAGCCCGGGGACTCTGGAAACACCATATATTTT,CAWLRKPGDSGNTIYF
TRBV29-1,15,.,once,TRBJ2-7,TGCAGCGTTCTCGGAAGGGGAACAGCCCCCTACGAGCAGTACTTC,CSVLGRGTAPYEQYF
TRBV5-1,13,.,.,TRBJ2-7,TGCGCCAGCAGCTCAACACGGGCCTACGAGCAGTACTTC,CASSSTRAYEQYF
TRBV28,14,.,.,TRBJ1-5,TGTGCCAGCAGTTTATTTTCCAGGGAACAGCCCCAGCATTTT,CASSLFSREQPQHF
TRBV9,14,TRBD2,.,TRBJ2-7,TGTGCCAGCAGCCGGCGGGACTACTCCTACGAGCAGTACTTC,CASSRRDYSYEQYF
TRBV5-1,14,.,.,TRBJ1-3,TGCGCCAGCAGCGGGTATGGAGATGGAAACACCATATATTTT,CASSGYGDGNTIYF
TRBV5-6,17,TRBD1,.,TRBJ1-6,TGTGCCAGCAGCAGGGGTCGACAGGGCTTCTATAATTCACCCCTCCACTTT,CASSRGRQGFYNSPLHF
TRBV6-6,15,.,once,TRBJ1-5,TGTGCCAGCAGAAATGGGGAGAGAGGCAATCAGCCCCAGCATTTT,CASRNGERGNQPQHF
TRBV18,12,.,.,TRBJ2-7,TGTGCCAGCTCAGACACCGCCTACGAGCAGTACTTC,CASSDTAYEQYF
TRBV19,15,TRBD2,.,TRBJ2-5,TGTGCCAGTAGTATCCTAGCGGGAGGGGGAGAGACCCAGTACTTC,CASSILAGGGETQYF
TRBV28,15,.,.,TRBJ2-6,TGTGCCAGCAGTTCCCCCCGGGGTGGGGCCAACGTCCTGACTTTC,CASSSPRGGANVLTF
TRBV5-6,15,.,.,TRBJ2-5,TGTGCCAGCAGTCGGGGGAAACATAACACCGAGACCCAGTACTTC,CASSRGKHNTETQYF
TRBV28,14,TRBD1,.,TRBJ1-2,TGTGCCAGCACCGCCGGGACAGGGAGCTATGGCTACACCTTC,CASTAGTGSYGYTF
TRBV28,14,.,.,TRBJ2-7,TGTGCCAGCAGTTCCGTCGGGGTTTCTTACGAGCAGTACTTC,CASSSVGVSYEQYF
TRBV2,15,.,.,TRBJ1-1,TGTGCCAGCAGTGAGGCAACAGGGCTGGAGCCTGAAGCTTTCTTT,CASSEATGLEPEAFF
TRBV7-2,17,.,.,TRBJ1-2,TGTGCCAGCAGCTTAATTTTCGGCGAAGGGGCGAGGTATGGCTACACCTTC,CASSLIFGEGARYGYTF
TRBV6-1,12,.,.,TRBJ2-1,TGTGCCAGCAGTCGTAATTACAATGAGCAGTTCTTC,CASSRNYNEQFF
TRBV5-6,14,.,once,TRBJ1-1,TGTGCCAGCACCACCCAGGGGATTAACACTGAAGCTTTCTTT,CASTTQGINTEAFF
TRBV5-5,14,.,.,TRBJ2-7,TGTGCCAGCAGCTTAAGGCGGGACGAGTGGGAGCAGTACTTC,CASSLRRDEWEQYF
TRBV2,14,.,.,TRBJ2-2,TGTGCCAGCTCCCCGGGAAGAGCCCTCGGGGAGCTGTTTTTT,CASSPGRALGELFF
TRBV30,14,TRBD2,.,TRBJ2-5,TGTGCCTGGAGTAATAGCGGGAGGATGGAGACCCAGTACTTC,CAWSNSGRMETQYF